This TCR beta chain is from a study of blood T cell repertoires in COVID-19. Some clones are missing from TCRdb's copy, which holds only in-frame ones; the method was immunoSEQ multiplex PCR. The table has about 270,000 clones, just under 85% seen once; the top ten hold approximately 4.1%. The V segment lost 0 bases and the J segment 6 bases; nucleotides outside the gene matches: 9. The length of the CDR3 is 16 residues. Germline V CDR1 and CDR2: SGHVS, FQNEAQ. The receptor comes from a woman aged 45-59 years with active or convalescent COVID-19. Sequencing was done on a sample of peripheral blood. J is TRBJ2-7 and V is TRBV7-8; 9 positions match TRBD2. For the CDR3, the DNA is TGTGCCAGCAGCTTAGCTCAGTTGCGGGAGGGCTCCGAGCAGTACTTC. This codes for CASSLAQLREGSEQYF.